The 19 T cell receptor beta chains presented below share a single source sample, sequenced in a study of shared clonotypes between healthy human individuals. The table came from immunoSEQ multiplex PCR; TCRdb's copy has only in-frame clones and leaves some out. The data show approximately 1.5 million clones, with approximately 98.5% seen just once and approximately 0.38% held by the top ten. The sample consisted of naive CD4+ T cells sorted from blood. Subset noted: CD45RA+ positively selected. The receptors here all came from a man aged 30-40 years in good health.

The V call is TRBV18, the J call TRBJ1-4; maybe TRBD1 (5 bases). Deletions cut 4 bases from V and 5 bases from J, with 11 bases between. Germline V gene lookup returns CDR1 KGHSH and CDR2 LQKENI. CDR3 length: 14 residues. This CDR3 is CASSQTVLNEKLFF. In nucleotides, the CDR3 is TGTGCCAGCTCACAGACAGTGTTGAATGAAAAACTGTTTTTT.

Points on this clone: Other nucleotide sequences from this sample produce the same CDR3. V and J are TRBV28 and TRBJ1-1, with TRBD1 as a possible D gene (5 bases). The germline CDR1 and CDR2 sequences are MDHEN and SYDVKM. CDR3 size: 14 residues. The germline V and J ends were trimmed by 1 base and 2 bases, with 8 bases remaining between them. CDR3: CASSLLGANTEAFF. The CDR3 bases are TGTGCCAGCAGTTTATTAGGGGCTAACACTGAAGCTTTCTTT.

This chain joins TRBV10-3 and TRBJ2-7; D may be TRBD2 (5 bases). The V gene's germline CDR1 is ENHRY and CDR2 SYGVKD. With 6 bases removed from V and 6 bases from J, the gap between germline ends came to 9 bases. CDR3 length: 11 amino acids. CDR3 sequence: CAISGIGEQYF. CDR3 nucleotides: TGTGCCATCAGCGGGATAGGCGAGCAGTACTTC.

This clone has only one observation. Other DNA sequences in the sample encode the same CDR3. This chain joins TRBV7-3 and TRBJ1-1; no reliable D call. Germline values: CDR1 SGHTA, CDR2 FQGTGA. The V and J ends lost 6 bases and 1 base respectively, with 9 bases between them. The CDR3 has 13 amino acids. CDR3 sequence (DNA): TGTGCCAGCAGTCGTACGGGGAACACTGAAGCTTTCTTT. Encoded protein: CASSRTGNTEAFF.

The gene calls are TRBV7-6 and TRBJ2-2; tentatively, D is TRBD1 (6 bases). Germline V gene sequence: CDR1 SGHVS, CDR2 FNYEAQ. CDR3 size: 14 residues. V gave up 5 bases and J gave up 6 bases, with 13 bases separating them. CDR3 sequence reads: CASSLLQGAGELFF. As DNA, the CDR3 is TGTGCCAGCAGCCTCCTACAGGGAGCCGGGGAGCTGTTTTTT.

The chain has TRBV4-3 and TRBJ2-3; tentatively, D is TRBD2 (6 bases). The CDR3 sequence is 14 residues long. The ends were cut back, 4 bases at V and 0 bases at J, with 8 bases in the middle. Germline CDR1 is LGHNA and CDR2 is YSLEER. CDR3 DNA sequence: TGCGCCAGCAGCCCGGCGGGGAGCACAGATACGCAGTATTTT. This gives the protein CASSPAGSTDTQYF.

V is TRBV14 and J is TRBJ1-1, with 8 bases fitting TRBD1. The germline V gene encodes CDR1 SGHDN and CDR2 FVKESK. V lost 4 bases to trimming and J lost 4 bases; unmatched junction nucleotides: 8. CDR3 size: 15 residues. In DNA, the CDR3 is TGTGCCAGCAGCCTCCGGACAGGGAGGGTCACTGAAGCTTTCTTT. Translated: CASSLRTGRVTEAFF.

This chain links TRBV5-4 with TRBJ2-3; D is perhaps TRBD2 (6 bases). CDR3 length: 16 amino acids. Trimming took off 4 bases at V and 7 bases at J, with 22 bases between the two ends. Germline CDR1 reads SGHNT; CDR2 reads YYREEE (reference sequence). CDR3 in amino acids: CASSKDPGRGANTQYF. DNA of the CDR3: TGTGCCAGCAGCAAGGACCCGGGCCGCGGGGCAAATACGCAGTATTTT.

The V and J genes are TRBV4-3 and TRBJ2-4; D is perhaps TRBD2 (5 bases). Germline assignment: CDR1 LGHNA and CDR2 YSLEER. The CDR3 has 16 residues. V was cut by 0 bases and J by 8 bases, with 17 bases left in between. In nucleotides, the CDR3 is TGCGCCAGCAGCCAAGATCCCGGCCTAGGAGGTCACATTCAGTACTTC. Its protein product is CASSQDPGLGGHIQYF.

This chain joins TRBV9 and TRBJ1-2, with 7 bases lining up with TRBD1. V shed 0 bases, J shed 1 base, and the junction held 3 bases outside the gene matches. The germline gives CDR1 SGDLS, CDR2 YYNGEE. The CDR3 spans 15 residues. The chain's CDR3 is CASSVVTGSNYGYTF. The CDR3, as DNA: TGTGCCAGCAGCGTAGTGACAGGGAGTAACTATGGCTACACCTTC. The full variable domain, rest sourced from reference TRBV9 and TRBJ1-2, is DSGVTQTPKHLITATGQRVTLRCSPRSGDLSVYWYQQSLDQGLQFLIQYYNGEERAKGNILERFSAQQFPDLHSELNLSSLELGDSALYFCASSVVTGSNYGYTFGSGTRLTVV.

The rearrangement uses TRBV5-1 and TRBJ2-1, with TRBD2 matching 10 bases. The length of the CDR3 is 15 residues. V was pared by 2 bases and J by 5 bases, with 4 bases of the junction left unmatched. Germline V lookup: CDR1 SGHRS, CDR2 YFSETQ. The CDR3 nucleotides are TGCGCCAGCAGCTTCGGACTAGCGGACCACAATGAGCAGTTCTTC. Translating it yields CASSFGLADHNEQFF. Full variable domain (missing parts from reference TRBV5-1 and TRBJ2-1): KAGVTQTPRYLIKTRGQQVTLSCSPISGHRSVSWYQQTPGQGLQFLFEYFSETQRNKGNFPGRFSGRQFSNSRSEMNVSTLELGDSALYLCASSFGLADHNEQFFGPGTRLTVL.

V and J are TRBV5-1 and TRBJ2-1, with D perhaps TRBD2 (5 bases). V shed 5 bases and J shed 0 bases, with 12 bases lying between them. Per germline, CDR1 SGHRS and CDR2 YFSETQ. The CDR3 covers 15 residues. The CDR3 bases are TGCGCCAGCAGGGGAGACTCGAGCTCCTACAATGAGCAGTTCTTC. It translates to CASRGDSSSYNEQFF.

The chain carries TRBV13 and TRBJ1-2, with TRBD1 matching over 7 bases. The CDR3 runs to 14 residues. Germline V gene lookup returns CDR1 PRHDT and CDR2 FYEKMQ (reference sequence). V shed 3 bases, J shed 2 bases, and the junction held 3 bases outside the gene matches. In DNA, the CDR3 is TGTGCCAGCAGCTTTGGGACAGCCAACTATGGCTACACCTTC. It specifies CASSFGTANYGYTF. The whole variable domain, filled in from reference TRBV13 and TRBJ1-2, reads AAGVIQSPRHLIKEKRETATLKCYPIPRHDTVYWYQQGPGQDPQFLISFYEKMQSDKGSIPDRFSAQQFSDYHSELNMSSLELGDSALYFCASSFGTANYGYTFGSGTRLTVV.

This chain joins TRBV27 and TRBJ2-3; perhaps TRBD2 as D (5 bases). This CDR3 contains 13 residues. Germline V gene sequence: CDR1 MNHEY, CDR2 SMNVEV (reference sequence). V was trimmed by 4 bases and J by 7 bases, leaving 12 bases between them. CDR3 bases: TGTGCCAGCAGTTCGCGGACGGGGTATACGCAGTATTTT. Protein: CASSSRTGYTQYF.

The V and J genes are TRBV9 and TRBJ2-3; D is ambiguous. Per germline, CDR1 SGDLS and CDR2 YYNGEE. Trimming stripped 1 base from V and 0 bases from J, with 12 bases between. The CDR3 extends over 16 amino acids. Here the CDR3 reads CASSVRGKPSTDTQYF. The CDR3 DNA follows: TGTGCCAGCAGCGTAAGAGGCAAGCCTAGCACAGATACGCAGTATTTT.

This chain connects TRBV11-2 to TRBJ2-2; 8 nucleotides align to TRBD2. The V and J ends lost 4 bases and 5 bases, in that order; junction bases with no gene match: 12. Per the germline V gene, CDR1 is SGHAT and CDR2 is FQNNGV. The CDR3 extends over 17 amino acids. The CDR3 nucleotides are TGTGCCAGCAGCTCCCTTGGACTAGCCCGCAGGACCGGGGAGCTGTTTTTT. Protein: CASSSLGLARRTGELFF. Drawing the rest from reference TRBV11-2 and TRBJ2-2, the complete variable domain is EAGVAQSPRYKIIEKRQSVAFWCNPISGHATLYWYQQILGQGPKLLIQFQNNGVVDDSQLPKDRFSAERLKGVDSTLKIQPAKLEDSAVYLCASSSLGLARRTGELFFGEGSRLTVL.

This chain links TRBV6-6 with TRBJ2-1; D uncertain. The V gene lost 8 bases and the J gene lost 1 base, with 9 bases spanning the gap. The length of the CDR3 is 13 residues. Per germline, CDR1 MNHNY and CDR2 SVGAGI (reference sequence). CDR3 nucleotide sequence: TGTGCCAGCGGCTATGGGTCCTACAATGAGCAGTTCTTC. Translation gives CASGYGSYNEQFF.

In the case of this clone: The identical CDR3 is also encoded by other nucleotide sequences in the sample. The rearrangement joins TRBV7-8 to TRBJ2-1; D perhaps matches TRBD2 (5 bases). CDR1 and CDR2 (germline): SGHVS, FQNEAQ. V lost 1 base and J 10 bases, leaving 11 bases between the germline ends. CDR3 length: 13 amino acids. As DNA, the CDR3 is TGTGCCAGCAGCTTAGGGCTAGCTTACGAGCAGTTCTTC. This translates into CASSLGLAYEQFF.

The genes are TRBV7-6 and TRBJ1-5; D unclear. Germline V lookup: CDR1 SGHVS, CDR2 FNYEAQ. V was pared by 3 bases and J by 5 bases, with 8 bases between. CDR3 length: 13 residues. The CDR3 nucleotides are TGTGCCAGCAGCTTGAATAGGGATCAGCCCCAGCATTTT. Protein product: CASSLNRDQPQHF.